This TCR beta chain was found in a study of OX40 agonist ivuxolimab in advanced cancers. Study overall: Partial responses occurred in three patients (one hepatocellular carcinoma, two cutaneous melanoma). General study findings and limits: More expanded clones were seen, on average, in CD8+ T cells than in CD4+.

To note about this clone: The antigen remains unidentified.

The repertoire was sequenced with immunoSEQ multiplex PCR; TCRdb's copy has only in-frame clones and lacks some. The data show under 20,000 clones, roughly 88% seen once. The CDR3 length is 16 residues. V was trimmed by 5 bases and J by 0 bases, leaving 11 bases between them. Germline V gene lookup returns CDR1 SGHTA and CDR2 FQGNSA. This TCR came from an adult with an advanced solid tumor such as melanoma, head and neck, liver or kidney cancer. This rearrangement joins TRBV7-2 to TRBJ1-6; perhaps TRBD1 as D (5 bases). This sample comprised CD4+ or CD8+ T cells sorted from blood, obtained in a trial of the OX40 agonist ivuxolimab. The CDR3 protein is CASSNQGGSYNSPLHF. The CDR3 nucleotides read TGTGCCAGCAGCAACCAGGGAGGCTCCTATAATTCACCCCTCCACTTT.